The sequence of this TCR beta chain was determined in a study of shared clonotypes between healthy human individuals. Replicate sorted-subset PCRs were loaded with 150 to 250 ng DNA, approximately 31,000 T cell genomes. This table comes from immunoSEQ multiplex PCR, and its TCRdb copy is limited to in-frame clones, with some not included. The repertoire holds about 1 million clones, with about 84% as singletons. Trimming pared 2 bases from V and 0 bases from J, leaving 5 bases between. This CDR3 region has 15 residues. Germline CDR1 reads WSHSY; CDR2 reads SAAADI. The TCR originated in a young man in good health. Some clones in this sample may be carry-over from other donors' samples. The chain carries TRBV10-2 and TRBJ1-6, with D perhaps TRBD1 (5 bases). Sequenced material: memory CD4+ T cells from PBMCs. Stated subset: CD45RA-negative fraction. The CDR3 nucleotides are TGCGCCAGCAGTGAGAGGGGCTCCTATAATTCACCCCTCCACTTT. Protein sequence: CASSERGSYNSPLHF.